Following are 11 T cell receptor beta chains from one sample sequenced in a study of T cells in Graves' hyperthyroidism and ophthalmopathy. Amplification yielded TCR beta CDR3 regions, with RNA transcripts as the source. HTBI primers drove first-round RT-PCR of the TCR CDR3. TCRdb ran MiXCR on the multiplex PCR reads and lists one entry per CDR3 protein. Of around 250,000 distinct CDR3 sequences in the sample, more than 14% are singletons; the top ten hold 13%. The specimen was blood. These receptors all stem from a woman in her thirties or forties with Graves' hyperthyroidism that later progressed to Graves' ophthalmopathy.

This clonotype came up a few times. V gene TRBV4-1 combines with J gene TRBJ1-5; perhaps TRBD1 as D (6 bases). The ends were cut back, 4 bases at V and 3 bases at J, with 10 bases in the middle. The CDR3 is 14 amino acids. The germline V gene encodes CDR1 MGHRA and CDR2 YSYEKL. The CDR3 protein is CASSPTGLNQPQHF. The CDR3 nucleotides read TGCGCCAGCAGCCCCACAGGGCTCAATCAGCCCCAGCATTTT.

This clonotype came up many times. The V gene is TRBV5-4, the J gene TRBJ2-3; weak D call: TRBD1 (6 bases). Looked up from germline, CDR1 is SGHNT and CDR2 is YYREEE (reference sequence). V was trimmed by 2 bases and J by 10 bases, leaving 11 bases between them. The CDR3 contains 12 residues. DNA for the CDR3: TGTGCCAGCAGCTTACAGGGATTGGCGCAGTATTTT. Encoded protein: CASSLQGLAQYF. Variable domain in full (rest from reference TRBV5-4 and TRBJ2-3): ETGVTQSPTHLIKTRGQQVTLRCSSQSGHNTVSWYQQALGQGPQFIFQYYREEENGRGNFPPRFSGLQFPNYSSELNVNALELDDSALYLCASSLQGLAQYFGPGTRLTVL.

This clonotype was counted ten times or more. This sequence joins TRBV15 and TRBJ1-5; the D is unclear. This CDR3 region has 12 residues. Trimming removed 2 bases from V and 10 bases from J, with 9 bases in between. CDR1 and CDR2 (germline): LNHNV, YYDKDF (reference sequence). Here the CDR3 reads CATSRPGGPQHF. CDR3 bases: TGTGCCACCAGCAGACCGGGTGGCCCCCAGCATTTT.

This clonotype was counted many times. The chain joins TRBV28 to TRBJ2-7; unclear D gene. Germline CDR1 and CDR2: MDHEN and SYDVKM. This CDR3 spans 13 amino acids. V was shortened by 5 bases and J by 2 bases, with 10 bases between the two germline ends. CDR3 region: CASSPSEPYEQYF. In DNA, the CDR3 is TGTGCCAGCAGTCCCAGTGAACCCTACGAGCAGTACTTC.

This sequence joins TRBV18 and TRBJ2-3; TRBD2 matches 8 bases. The ends lost 0 bases at V and 2 bases at J; junction bases unmatched: 7. CDR1 KGHSH and CDR2 LQKENI come from the germline V gene. The CDR3 spans 17 residues. The CDR3: CASSPPLREAFTDTQYF. CDR3 nucleotide sequence: TGTGCCAGCTCACCACCGTTGCGGGAGGCCTTCACAGATACGCAGTATTTT.

The V call is TRBV28, the J call TRBJ1-2; tentative D call: TRBD1 (5 bases). Germline assignment: CDR1 MDHEN and CDR2 SYDVKM. V lost 3 bases, J lost 1 base, and 9 bases lay in between. The CDR3 extends over 14 amino acids. Here the CDR3 DNA reads TGTGCCAGCAGTTTCCGGGGCGATAACTATGGCTACACCTTC. This gives the protein CASSFRGDNYGYTF.

This clonotype was detected a few times. The chain has TRBV6-1 and TRBJ2-7, with no clear D. Trimming took off 5 bases at V and 7 bases at J, with 21 bases between the two ends. Germline-derived CDR1 and CDR2 are MNHNS and SASEGT. This CDR3 region has 15 residues. The CDR3 loop is CASSQDGLMSGEQYF. The CDR3 DNA reads as TGTGCCAGCAGTCAGGACGGTTTGATGTCAGGAGAGCAGTACTTC.

This clonotype has at least ten counts. The chain recombines TRBV28 with TRBJ1-4; D is ambiguous. V lost 5 bases and J lost 3, with 16 bases in between. The CDR3 totals 16 residues. Germline V gene sequence: CDR1 MDHEN, CDR2 SYDVKM. In DNA, the CDR3 is TGTGCCAGCAGTACCGATTCTGTAGCGGCTAATGAAAAACTGTTTTTT. Amino acids: CASSTDSVAANEKLFF.

This clonotype was counted ten times or more. The rearrangement uses TRBV19 and TRBJ2-1, with 9 bases that match TRBD2. The CDR3 length is 15 residues. The germline V gene encodes CDR1 LNHDA and CDR2 SQIVND (reference sequence). V was clipped by 1 base and J by 6 bases; unmatched bases: 4. CDR3 DNA: TGTGCCAGTAGTATAGTAGCGGGAGCTCTCAATGAGCAGTTCTTC. It translates to CASSIVAGALNEQFF.

Ten or more counts support this clonotype. V is TRBV4-1 and J is TRBJ1-6; D is uncertain. CDR3 size: 17 residues. V was clipped by 5 bases and J by 7 bases, with 21 bases between them. Germline V gives CDR1 MGHRA, CDR2 YSYEKL. The DNA for the CDR3 is TGCGCCAGCAGCGCGATGATGGTTCCCTCCCCAAATTCACCCCTCCACTTT. Protein: CASSAMMVPSPNSPLHF.

The chain is built from TRBV30 and TRBJ1-1; TRBD1 agrees at 7 bases. The germline CDR1 and CDR2 sequences are GTSNPN and SVGIG (reference sequence). V was pared by 2 bases and J by 2 bases, with 2 bases of the junction left unmatched. This CDR3 is built from 13 residues. Here the CDR3 reads CAWSQGVNTEAFF. The DNA of the CDR3 is TGTGCCTGGAGTCAGGGGGTAAACACTGAAGCTTTCTTT.